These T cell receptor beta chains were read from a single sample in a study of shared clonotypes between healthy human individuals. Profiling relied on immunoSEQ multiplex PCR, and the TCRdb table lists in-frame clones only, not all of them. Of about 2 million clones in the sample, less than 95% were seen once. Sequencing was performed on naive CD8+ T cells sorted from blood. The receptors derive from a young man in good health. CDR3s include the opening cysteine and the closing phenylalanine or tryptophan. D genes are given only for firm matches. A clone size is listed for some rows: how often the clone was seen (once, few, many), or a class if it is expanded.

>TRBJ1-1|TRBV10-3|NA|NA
TGTGCCATCAGTGAAGGACAGTACACTGAAGCTTTCTTT
CAISEGQYTEAFF
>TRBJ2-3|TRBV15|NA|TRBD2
TGTGCCACCAGCAGAGGGGAGGGTACGCAGTATTTT
CATSRGEGTQYF
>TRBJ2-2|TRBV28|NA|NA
TGTGCCAGCAGCCTAGGGAGCGGGGAGCTGTTTTTT
CASSLGSGELFF
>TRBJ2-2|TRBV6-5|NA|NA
TGTGCCAGCAGTTACGCGGGACCTCGTCCCGGGGAGTTGTTTTTT
CASSYAGPRPGELFF
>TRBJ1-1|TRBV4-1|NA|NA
TGCGCCAGCAGCCAAGGGGGGTATGAAGCTTTCTTT
CASSQGGYEAFF
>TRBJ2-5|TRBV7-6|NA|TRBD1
TGTGCCAGCAGCTTAGGGACAGGGGACCAGTACTTC
CASSLGTGDQYF
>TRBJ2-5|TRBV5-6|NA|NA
TGTGCCAGCAGCTTTAATCCCCGAGACGAGACCCAGTACTTC
CASSFNPRDETQYF
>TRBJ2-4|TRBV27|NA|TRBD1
TGTGCCAGCAGTTCCCCCGGGACAGGGTATAACATTCAGTACTTC
CASSSPGTGYNIQYF
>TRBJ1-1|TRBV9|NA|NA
TGTGCCAGCAGCGTAGGCCTTAAGGGTTTAGGGTCCAACACTGAAGCTTTCTTT
CASSVGLKGLGSNTEAFF
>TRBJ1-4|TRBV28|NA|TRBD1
TGTGCCAGCAGAGAGACAGGGGGCTCTGAAAAACTGTTTTTT
CASRETGGSEKLFF
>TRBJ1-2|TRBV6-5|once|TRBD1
TGTGCCAGCAGTTACGGGACAGGGAATGGCTACACCTTC
CASSYGTGNGYTF
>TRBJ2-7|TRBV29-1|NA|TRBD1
TGCAGCGTTGAATTCGGACAGGGGTACGAGCAGTACTTC
CSVEFGQGYEQYF
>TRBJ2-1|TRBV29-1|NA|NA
TGCAGCGTTGAAGGAGGGGGGGCCTGGTTACACGATGAGCAGTTCTTC
CSVEGGGAWLHDEQFF
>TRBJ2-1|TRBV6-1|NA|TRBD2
TGTGCCAGCAGTGAATACGGCGGGGGGGGCGATGAGCAGTTCTTC
CASSEYGGGGDEQFF
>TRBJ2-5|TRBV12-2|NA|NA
TGTGCAAGTCGCTTAGCAGGGCGCCAAGAGACCCAGTACTTC
CASRLAGRQETQYF
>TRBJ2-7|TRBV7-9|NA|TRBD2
TGTGCCAGCAGTTCGACGGGACTAGCGGGACCCTCCTACGAGCAGTACTTC
CASSSTGLAGPSYEQYF
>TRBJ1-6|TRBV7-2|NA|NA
TGTGCCAGCAGCTTTAAACCCATACTTCGGGACCCCCATAATTCACCCCTCCACTTT
CASSFKPILRDPHNSPLHF
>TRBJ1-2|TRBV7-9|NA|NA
TGTGCCAGCAGCTTAGCCGGGGGCTCACCCGAATATGGCTACACCTTC
CASSLAGGSPEYGYTF
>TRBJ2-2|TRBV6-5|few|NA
TGTGCCAGCAGCCCCCTGTGGACCGGGGAGCTGTTTTTT
CASSPLWTGELFF
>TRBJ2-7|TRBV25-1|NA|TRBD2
TGTGCCAGCAGCCCCCGGGAGGGCTCCTACGAGCAGTACTTC
CASSPREGSYEQYF
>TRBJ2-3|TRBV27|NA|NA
TGTGCCAGCTCACTAACCTTACGAGATACGCAGTATTTT
CASSLTLRDTQYF
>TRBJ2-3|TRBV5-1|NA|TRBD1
TGCGCCAGCAGTTTGGACAGGGCGCTGCTCCTTAGCACAGATACGCAGTATTTT
CASSLDRALLLSTDTQYF
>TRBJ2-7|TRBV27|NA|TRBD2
TGTGCCAGCAGTTTATCGGGCGGGAGATTCTACTACGAGCAGTACTTC
CASSLSGGRFYYEQYF
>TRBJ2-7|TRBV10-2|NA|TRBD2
TGCGCCAGCAGTGTGGGAGGGACCTCCTACGAGCAGTACTTC
CASSVGGTSYEQYF
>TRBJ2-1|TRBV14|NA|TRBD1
TGTGCCAGCAGCCAATTAGACAGGGGCAAAGGGGATGAGCAGTTCTTC
CASSQLDRGKGDEQFF
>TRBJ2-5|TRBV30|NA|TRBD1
TGTGCCTGGAGTGGATACCGGGACAGAGAGACCCAGTACTTC
CAWSGYRDRETQYF
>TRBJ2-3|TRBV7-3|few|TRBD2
TGTGCCAGCAGCTCCCTCGGGGCGGGGGGGACAGATACGCAGTATTTT
CASSSLGAGGTDTQYF